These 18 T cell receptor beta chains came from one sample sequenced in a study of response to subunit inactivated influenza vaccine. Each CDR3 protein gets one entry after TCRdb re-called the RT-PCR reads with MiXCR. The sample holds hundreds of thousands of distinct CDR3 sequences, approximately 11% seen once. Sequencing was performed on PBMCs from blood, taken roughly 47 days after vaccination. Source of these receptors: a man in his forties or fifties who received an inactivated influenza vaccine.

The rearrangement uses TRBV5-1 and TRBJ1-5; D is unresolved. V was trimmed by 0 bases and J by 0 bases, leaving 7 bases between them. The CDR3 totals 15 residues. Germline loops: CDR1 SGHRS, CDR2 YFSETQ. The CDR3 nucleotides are TGCGCCAGCAGCTTGGAGGGCAGTAGCAATCAGCCCCAGCATTTT. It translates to CASSLEGSSNQPQHF.

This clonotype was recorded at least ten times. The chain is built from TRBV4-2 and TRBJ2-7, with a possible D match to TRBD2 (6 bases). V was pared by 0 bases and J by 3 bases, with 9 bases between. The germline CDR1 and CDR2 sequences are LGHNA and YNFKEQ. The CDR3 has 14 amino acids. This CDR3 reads CASSQEASVYEQYF. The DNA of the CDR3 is TGTGCCAGCAGCCAAGAGGCTAGCGTCTACGAGCAGTACTTC.

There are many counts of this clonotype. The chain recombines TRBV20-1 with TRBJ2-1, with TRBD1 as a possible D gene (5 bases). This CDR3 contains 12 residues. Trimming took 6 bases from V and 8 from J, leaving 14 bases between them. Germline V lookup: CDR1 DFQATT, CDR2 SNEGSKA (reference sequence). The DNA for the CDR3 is TGCAGTGCCAACCACAGGTACTATGAGCAGTTCTTC. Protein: CSANHRYYEQFF.

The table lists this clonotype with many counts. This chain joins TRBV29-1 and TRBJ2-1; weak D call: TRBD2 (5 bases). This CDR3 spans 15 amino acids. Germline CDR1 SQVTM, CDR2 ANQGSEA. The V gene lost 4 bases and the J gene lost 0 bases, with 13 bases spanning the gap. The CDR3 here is CSVGPSGYSYNEQFF. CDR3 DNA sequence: TGCAGCGTTGGCCCCAGCGGTTACTCCTACAATGAGCAGTTCTTC.

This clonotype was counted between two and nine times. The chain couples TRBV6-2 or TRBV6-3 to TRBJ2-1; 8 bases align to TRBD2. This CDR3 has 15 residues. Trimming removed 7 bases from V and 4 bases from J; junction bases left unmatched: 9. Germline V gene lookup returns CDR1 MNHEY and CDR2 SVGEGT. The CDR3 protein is CASIVTGGPYNEQFF. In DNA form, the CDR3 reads TGTGCCAGCATTGTCACGGGGGGGCCATACAATGAGCAGTTCTTC.

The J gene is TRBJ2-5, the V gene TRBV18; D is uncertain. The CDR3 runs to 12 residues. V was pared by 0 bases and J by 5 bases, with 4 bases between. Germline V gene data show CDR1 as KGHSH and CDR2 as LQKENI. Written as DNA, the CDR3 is TGTGCCAGCTCACCACCGAGGGAGACCCAGTACTTC. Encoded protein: CASSPPRETQYF. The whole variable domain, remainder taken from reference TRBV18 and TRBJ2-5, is NAGVMQNPRHLVRRRGQEARLRCSPMKGHSHVYWYRQLPEEGLKFMVYLQKENIIDESGMPKERFSAEFPKEGPSILRIQQVVRGDSAAYFCASSPPRETQYFGPGTRLLVL.

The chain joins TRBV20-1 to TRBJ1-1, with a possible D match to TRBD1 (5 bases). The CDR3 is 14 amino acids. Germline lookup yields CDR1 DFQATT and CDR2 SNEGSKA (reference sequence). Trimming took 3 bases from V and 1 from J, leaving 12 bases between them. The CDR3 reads CSARTREGNTEAFF. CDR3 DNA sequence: TGCAGTGCTAGGACCAGGGAGGGGAACACTGAAGCTTTCTTT.

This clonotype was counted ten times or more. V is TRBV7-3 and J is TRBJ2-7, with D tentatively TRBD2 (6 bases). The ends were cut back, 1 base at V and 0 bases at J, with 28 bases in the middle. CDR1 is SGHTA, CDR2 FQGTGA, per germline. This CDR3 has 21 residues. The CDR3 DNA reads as TGTGCCAGCAGCTTAAATGGGGTAGGGCTAGGACTACCCGAGAGCTCCTACGAGCAGTACTTC. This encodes CASSLNGVGLGLPESSYEQYF.

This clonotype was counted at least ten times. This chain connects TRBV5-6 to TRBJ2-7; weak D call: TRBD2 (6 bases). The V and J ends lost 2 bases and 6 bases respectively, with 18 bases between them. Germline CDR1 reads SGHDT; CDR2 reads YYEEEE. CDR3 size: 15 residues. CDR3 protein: CASSFVGGGNSEQYF. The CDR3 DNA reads TGTGCCAGCAGCTTCGTCGGGGGTGGGAACAGCGAGCAGTACTTC.

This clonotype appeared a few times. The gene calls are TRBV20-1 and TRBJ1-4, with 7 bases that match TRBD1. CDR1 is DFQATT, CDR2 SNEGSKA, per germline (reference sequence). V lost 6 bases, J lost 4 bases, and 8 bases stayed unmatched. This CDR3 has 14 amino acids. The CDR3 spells CSAKGGQLNEKLFF. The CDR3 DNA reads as TGCAGTGCCAAAGGGGGACAGCTTAATGAAAAACTGTTTTTT.

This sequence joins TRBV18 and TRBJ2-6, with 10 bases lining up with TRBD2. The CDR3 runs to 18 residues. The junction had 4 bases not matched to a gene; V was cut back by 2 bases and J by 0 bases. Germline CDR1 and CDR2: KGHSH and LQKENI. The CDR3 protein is CASSPSLAGVSGANVLTF. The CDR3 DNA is TGTGCCAGCTCACCAAGCCTAGCGGGAGTCTCTGGGGCCAACGTCCTGACTTTC.

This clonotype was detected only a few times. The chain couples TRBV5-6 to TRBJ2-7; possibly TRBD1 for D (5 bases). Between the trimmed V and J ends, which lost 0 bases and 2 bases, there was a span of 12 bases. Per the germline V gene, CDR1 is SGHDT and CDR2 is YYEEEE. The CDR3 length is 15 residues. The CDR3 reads CASSLGQGRPYEQYF. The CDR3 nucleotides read TGTGCCAGCAGCTTGGGGCAGGGCAGGCCCTACGAGCAGTACTTC.

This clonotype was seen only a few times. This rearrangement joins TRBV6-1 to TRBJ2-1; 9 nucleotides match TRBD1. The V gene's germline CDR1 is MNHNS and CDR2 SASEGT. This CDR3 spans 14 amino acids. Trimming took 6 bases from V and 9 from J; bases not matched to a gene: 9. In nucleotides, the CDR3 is TGTGCCAGCAGCGCCGGGACAGGGTTCGTTGAGCAGTTCTTC. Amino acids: CASSAGTGFVEQFF.

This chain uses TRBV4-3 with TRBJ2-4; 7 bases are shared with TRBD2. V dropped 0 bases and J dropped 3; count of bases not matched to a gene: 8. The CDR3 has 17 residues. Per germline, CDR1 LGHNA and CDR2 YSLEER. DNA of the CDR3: TGCGCCAGCAGCCAAGATAAAGGGCCGGGAGGCAAAAACATTCAGTACTTC. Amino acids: CASSQDKGPGGKNIQYF.

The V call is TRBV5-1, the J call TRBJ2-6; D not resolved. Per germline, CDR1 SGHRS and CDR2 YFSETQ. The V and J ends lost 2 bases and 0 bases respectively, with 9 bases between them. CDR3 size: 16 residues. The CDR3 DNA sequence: TGCGCCAGCAGCTTAATGAGTCTCTCTGGGGCCAACGTCCTGACTTTC. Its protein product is CASSLMSLSGANVLTF.

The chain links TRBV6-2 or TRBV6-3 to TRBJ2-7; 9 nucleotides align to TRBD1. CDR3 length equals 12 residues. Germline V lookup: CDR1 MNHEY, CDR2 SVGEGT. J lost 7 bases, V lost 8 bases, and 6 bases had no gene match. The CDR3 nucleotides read TGTGCCAGCGAAGGGACAGGGCGGGAGCAGTACTTC. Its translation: CASEGTGREQYF.

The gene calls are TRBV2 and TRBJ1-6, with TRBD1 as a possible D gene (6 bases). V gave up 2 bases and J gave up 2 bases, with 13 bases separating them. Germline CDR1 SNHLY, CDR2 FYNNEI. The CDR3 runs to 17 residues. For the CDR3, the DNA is TGTGCCAGCAGTGAAATGGGGGGCGAAACCTATAATTCACCCCTCCACTTT. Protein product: CASSEMGGETYNSPLHF.

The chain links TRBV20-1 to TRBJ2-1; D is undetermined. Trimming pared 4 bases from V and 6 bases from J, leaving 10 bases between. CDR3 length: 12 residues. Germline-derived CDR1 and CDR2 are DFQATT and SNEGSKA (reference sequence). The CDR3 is CSAKVLSNEQFF. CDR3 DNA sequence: TGCAGTGCTAAGGTTTTAAGCAATGAGCAGTTCTTC.